This TCR beta chain was captured in a study of T-cell reconstitution after alpha-beta-depleted transplantation in children. This clonotype was counted many times. Unique molecular identifiers were used to barcode this TCRbeta library. A single record per CDR3 protein comes from TCRdb applying MiXCR to the PCR reads. The sample includes hundreds of thousands of distinct CDR3 sequences, over 15% seen only once; the top ten take 0.9% to 1.2%. The sequence was obtained from a human donor who donated a stem cell graft to a child with acute myeloid leukemia. This specimen consisted of PBMCs from the stem cell graft donor, obtained from the stem cell graft.

The CDR3 spells CSARAAFNQPQHF. The CDR3 DNA reads as TGCAGTGCTAGAGCAGCCTTTAATCAGCCCCAGCATTTT. This chain joins TRBV20-1 and TRBJ1-5; D not certain. The V gene lost 1 base and the J gene lost 4 bases, with 8 bases spanning the gap. CDR3 length: 13 residues. CDR1 is DFQATT, CDR2 SNEGSKA, per germline (reference sequence).